This entry lists 12 T cell receptor beta chains sequenced from one sample in a study of blood T cell repertoires in COVID-19. TCRdb keeps only in-frame clones here, not all; method: immunoSEQ multiplex PCR. This sample has 80,000 to 100,000 clones, with around 86% found just once. The source material was peripheral blood. The receptors derive from a man aged 50 or older with acute or convalescent COVID-19.

The CDR3 reads CASSLQETQYF. The CDR3 DNA reads TGTGCCAGCAGCCTCCAAGAGACCCAGTACTTC. The chain carries TRBV12-3 or TRBV12-4 and TRBJ2-5; unclear D gene. The CDR3 has 11 amino acids. V lost 6 bases and J 1 base, leaving 3 bases between the germline ends.

The rearrangement links TRBV28 to TRBJ2-7, with 9 bases that match TRBD1. This CDR3 comprises 17 residues. The germline V gene has CDR1 MDHEN and CDR2 SYDVKM. V shed 5 bases and J 9 bases; nucleotides not matched to a gene: 20. The CDR3 sequence: CASSPLSSGTGKGTQYF. The CDR3 DNA reads as TGTGCCAGCAGTCCCTTATCCTCCGGGACAGGGAAAGGAACGCAGTACTTC.

The chain carries TRBV5-1 and TRBJ1-1, with TRBD1 identical over 9 bases. V shed 0 bases, J shed 4 bases, and the junction held 1 base outside the gene matches. Germline-derived CDR1 and CDR2 are SGHRS and YFSETQ. This CDR3 has 14 residues. CDR3 residues: CASSLGDRVTEAFF. CDR3 in DNA: TGCGCCAGCAGCTTGGGGGACAGGGTCACTGAAGCTTTCTTT.

The gene calls are TRBV5-4 and TRBJ2-3; 12 bases line up with TRBD2. The CDR3 is 16 residues long. Germline values: CDR1 SGHNT, CDR2 YYREEE (reference sequence). Trimming cost V 4 bases and J 8 bases; bases outside gene matches: 11. The CDR3 reads CASSPMSSGRAATQYF. The CDR3 DNA reads TGTGCCAGCAGCCCAATGTCTAGCGGGAGGGCCGCTACGCAGTATTTT.

The gene calls are TRBV5-5 and TRBJ1-3; the D is unclear. Deletions cut 4 bases from V and 3 bases from J, with 14 bases between. The length of the CDR3 is 15 residues. Per the germline V gene, CDR1 is SGHKS and CDR2 is YYEKEE (reference sequence). The CDR3 DNA reads TGTGCCAGCAGCATTCCGAGAGCCATTGGAAACACCATATATTTT. Translated: CASSIPRAIGNTIYF.

The chain employs TRBV7-3 and TRBJ2-2; 11 bases map to TRBD2. In germline, CDR1 is SGHTA, CDR2 FQGTGA. Trimming took 1 base from V and 7 from J; bases not matched to a gene: 17. The CDR3 spans 20 residues. In DNA, the CDR3 is TGTGCCAGCAGCTTAAGGGGCCCTCTAGCGGGAGGAATTGTAGGCGGGGAGCTGTTTTTT. Residues: CASSLRGPLAGGIVGGELFF.

Only a few counts were recorded for this clone. Other DNA sequences in the sample encode the same CDR3. The chain carries TRBV11-2 and TRBJ2-1, with 15 nucleotides matching TRBD2. V lost 4 bases to trimming and J lost 8 bases; unmatched junction nucleotides: 3. CDR3 length: 15 residues. Germline assignment: CDR1 SGHAT and CDR2 FQNNGV. The CDR3 sequence: CASSSGLAGGDEQFF. The CDR3 bases are TGTGCCAGCAGCTCAGGACTAGCGGGAGGGGATGAGCAGTTCTTC.

The chain links TRBV18 to TRBJ1-2; 7 bases fit TRBD1. This CDR3 has 13 amino acids. V trimming: 1 base; J trimming: 7 bases; junction bases outside the gene matches: 3. The germline gives CDR1 KGHSH, CDR2 LQKENI. The CDR3 DNA sequence: TGTGCCAGCTCACCACTAGACAGGGTTGGCTACACCTTC. Encoded protein: CASSPLDRVGYTF.

V usage is TRBV4-1 and J usage is TRBJ2-7, with 10 bases matching TRBD2. This CDR3 has 15 amino acids. Trimming removed 4 bases from V and 2 bases from J; junction bases left unmatched: 5. From germline, CDR1 is MGHRA and CDR2 YSYEKL. The CDR3 loop is CASSPGLARTYEQYF. Written as DNA, the CDR3 is TGCGCCAGCAGCCCGGGACTAGCGCGAACCTACGAGCAGTACTTC.

V gene TRBV5-4 combines with J gene TRBJ2-3, with TRBD2 identical over 8 bases. Germline CDR1 is SGHNT and CDR2 is YYREEE (reference sequence). J gave up 3 bases and V 0 bases, and 3 bases lay outside the gene matches. The CDR3 extends over 15 amino acids. The CDR3 region is CASSLGGGRTDTQYF. CDR3 DNA sequence: TGTGCCAGCAGCTTGGGGGGCGGGAGGACAGATACGCAGTATTTT.

This chain links TRBV30 with TRBJ2-3, with D perhaps TRBD2 (6 bases). CDR1 and CDR2 (germline): GTSNPN, SVGIG (reference sequence). CDR3 size: 14 residues. The germline V and J ends were trimmed by 5 bases and 2 bases, with 14 bases remaining between them. CDR3 residues: CAWQSGRHTDTQYF. CDR3 bases: TGTGCCTGGCAAAGCGGGCGTCACACAGATACGCAGTATTTT.

The chain carries TRBV5-6 and TRBJ2-5; perhaps TRBD1 as D (6 bases). Trimming stripped 0 bases from V and 5 bases from J, with 23 bases between. The CDR3 covers 18 residues. Germline CDR1 and CDR2: SGHDT and YYEEEE. In DNA, the CDR3 is TGTGCCAGCAGCTTGGGTTGGCAGGGGCCCCCATTTGAGGAGACCCAGTACTTC. It yields the protein CASSLGWQGPPFEETQYF.